The TCR beta chain under discussion was sequenced for a study of blood T cell repertoires in COVID-19. Study in general: Specimens from acute and convalescent COVID-19 originated in the United States, Italy and Spain. The cDNA or gDNA used as material had been derived from T cells, B-cell-depleted T cells, or PBMCs.

Original handling: Researchers report that nucleated cell counts were estimated from reference gene primer amplification. Generated by immunoSEQ multiplex PCR, the TCRdb table keeps only in-frame clones and is missing some. Clonal size and the V and J genes are those of that table, whereas D and trimming came from the DNA. The sample shows over 250,000 clones, about 89% of them seen only once. The CDR3 is made up of 16 amino acids. Germline V gene sequence: CDR1 MNHEY, CDR2 SVGEGT. V trimming: 2 bases; J trimming: 5 bases; junction bases outside the gene matches: 8. This clonotype was sampled from a woman in her sixties or seventies with acute or convalescent COVID-19. Input material: peripheral blood. The chain uses TRBV6-2 or TRBV6-3 and TRBJ1-4; 7 positions agree with TRBD1. CDR3 coding DNA: TGTGCCAGCAGTTACACCCTCGGGACAGACAATGAAAAACTGTTTTTT. Translation gives CASSYTLGTDNEKLFF.